Listed below are T cell receptor beta chains from one sample, sequenced in a study of T cells after yellow fever vaccination. A single record per CDR3 protein comes from TCRdb applying MiXCR to the 5' RACE reads. The data show approximately 180,000 distinct CDR3 sequences, approximately 6.2% seen once. The sample consisted of CD4+ T cells sorted from PBMCs, taken on the day of the first yellow fever vaccination. Receptor source: a man younger than 30 who received the YFV17D yellow fever vaccine. CDR3s leave out the opening cysteine and the closing phenylalanine or tryptophan. The order of the fields is J gene, V gene, CDR3 length, D gene, CDR3 protein. A D gene is named only where the DNA matches it firmly.

TRBJ2-3 | TRBV5-6 | 12 | TRBD2 | ASSFGLVVDTQY
TRBJ1-6 | TRBV10-3 | 15 | - | AISESRGSALSSPLH
TRBJ2-3 | TRBV7-9 | 12 | - | ASGEWENTDTQY
TRBJ2-2 | TRBV7-2 | 14 | TRBD2 | ASSPPRGGAHGELF
TRBJ2-3 | TRBV6-5 | 13 | - | ASSWGWGAKDTQY
TRBJ1-1 | TRBV12-3/TRBV12-4 | 12 | TRBD1 | ASRRDRVYAEAF
TRBJ1-5 | TRBV7-2 | 12 | - | ASRPGPGAQPQH
TRBJ1-5 | TRBV28 | 10 | - | ASSLDSRSQH
TRBJ1-2 | TRBV20-1 | 11 | - | SAPRPGAYGYT
TRBJ1-2 | TRBV10-2 | 15 | TRBD1 | ASSPGLGGTGDAGYT
TRBJ2-7 | TRBV7-2 | 11 | - | ASSFLRDGEQY
TRBJ1-1 | TRBV5-1 | 11 | - | ASKEGQNTEAF
TRBJ2-1 | TRBV30 | 13 | TRBD1 | AWSVGTGVDNEQF
TRBJ2-5 | TRBV7-2 | 13 | TRBD2 | ASSLTSARVETQY
TRBJ1-2 | TRBV3-1 | 11 | - | AISPGGEYGYT
TRBJ2-1 | TRBV7-2 | 12 | - | ASSPRGGINEQF
TRBJ1-5 | TRBV12-3/TRBV12-4 | 13 | - | ASSLARRGNQPQH
TRBJ2-3 | TRBV5-6 | 15 | TRBD2 | ASSLIALAGYRDTQY
TRBJ2-1 | TRBV12-3/TRBV12-4 | 15 | - | ASSSLPIGSSYNEQF
TRBJ1-6 | TRBV18 | 13 | - | ASSPVADPNSPLH
TRBJ2-7 | TRBV12-3/TRBV12-4 | 13 | TRBD2 | ASSLRGGTIYEQY
TRBJ2-2 | TRBV9 | 14 | TRBD1 | ASSVGGTANTGELF
TRBJ2-2 | TRBV27 | 17 | TRBD1 | ASSLFSFSGQGYSGELF
TRBJ1-1 | TRBV9 | 13 | TRBD1 | ASSVEGGGGTEAF
TRBJ2-5 | TRBV20-1 | 11 | - | SARWGSRETQY
TRBJ2-3 | TRBV18 | 12 | - | ASSPAATTDTQY
TRBJ1-1 | TRBV5-6 | 12 | - | ASSPDLSNTEAF
TRBJ2-3 | TRBV3-1 | 11 | - | ASSQGLFDTQY
TRBJ2-1 | TRBV5-1 | 12 | - | ASSQLTLANEQF
TRBJ2-1 | TRBV7-2 | 14 | - | ASSFYKRSGRNEQF
TRBJ2-5 | TRBV20-1 | 13 | - | SARDRQGRRETQY
TRBJ2-5 | TRBV5-1 | 14 | - | ASSLAGRPYQETQY
TRBJ2-7 | TRBV29-1 | 12 | - | SVEESAEGTEQY
TRBJ2-2 | TRBV18 | 15 | - | ASSPTARTKNTGELF
TRBJ2-1 | TRBV5-4 | 14 | TRBD2 | ASSLRGLAGNNEQF
TRBJ2-5 | TRBV5-1 | 11 | - | ASSLLGSETQY
TRBJ2-3 | TRBV5-6 | 10 | - | ASSRRDLTQY
TRBJ2-6 | TRBV12-3/TRBV12-4 | 17 | - | ASSPRLPFRNAGANVLT
TRBJ2-5 | TRBV5-1 | 10 | - | ASSPVGGTQY
TRBJ2-5 | TRBV27 | 11 | TRBD1 | ASRTGNAETQY
TRBJ1-2 | TRBV10-3 | 12 | TRBD1 | AISRQGQANGYT
TRBJ2-2 | TRBV10-3 | 11 | - | ATGTQNTGELF
TRBJ2-1 | TRBV4-3 | 16 | - | ASSQDRDPAGSYNEQF
TRBJ2-4 | TRBV5-6 | 12 | - | ASSVTGTVNIQY
TRBJ2-3 | TRBV24-1 | 14 | TRBD2 | ATSPSTSGGTDTQY
TRBJ2-2 | TRBV3-1 | 14 | TRBD2 | ASSLRFGGAPGELF
TRBJ2-2 | TRBV6-1 | 14 | - | ASLVGPGWNTGELF
TRBJ2-4 | TRBV7-2 | 11 | - | ASSSLRRDIQY
TRBJ1-6 | TRBV5-1 | 12 | TRBD1 | ASSSTGSNSPLH
TRBJ1-1 | TRBV19 | 11 | - | ASSTTGGAGAF
TRBJ2-7 | TRBV20-1 | 14 | TRBD2 | SARIPGPGRGYEQY
TRBJ2-5 | TRBV29-1 | 11 | - | SVESSQRETQY